The next 32 T cell receptor beta chains were all read from a single sample in a study of PD-L1 blockade in urothelial cancer. The table came from immunoSEQ multiplex PCR; TCRdb's copy has only in-frame clones and leaves some out. The sample consists of some 20,000 clones, almost 90% of them appearing once. Sequenced material: PBMCs, taken around atezolizumab (anti-PD-L1) treatment. The receptors were gathered from a man aged 45-65 years with urothelial cancer.

The V and J genes are TRBV12-5 and TRBJ1-1; a weak D match, TRBD1 (5 bases). The CDR3 runs 13 residues. Germline V gene data show CDR1 as LGHNT and CDR2 as FRNRAP. The V end lost 4 bases, the J end lost 4 bases, and 10 bases lay between the germline ends. The CDR3, as DNA: TGTGCTAGTGGTTCGGGCAGGGCCACTGAAGCTTTCTTT. Translated, it gives CASGSGRATEAFF.

This chain uses TRBV5-6 with TRBJ1-4; no definite D call. There are 13 residues in the CDR3. From germline, CDR1 is SGHDT and CDR2 YYEEEE. V lost 7 bases and J 3 bases, leaving 10 bases between the germline ends. The CDR3 DNA reads as TGTGCCAGCTCCTTCCAGGCTAATGAAAAACTGTTTTTT. Translation: CASSFQANEKLFF.

The J gene is TRBJ1-5, the V gene TRBV6-6; the D gene is possibly TRBD1 (5 bases). CDR3 size: 16 residues. CDR1 and CDR2 (germline): MNHNY, SVGAGI (reference sequence). V gave up 5 bases and J gave up 4 bases, with 18 bases separating them. Here the CDR3 reads CASSTLGSGGNQPQHF. CDR3 in DNA: TGTGCCAGCAGTACCCTTGGGTCGGGGGGGAATCAGCCCCAGCATTTT.

The chain recombines TRBV28 with TRBJ1-5, with 10 bases that match TRBD1. With V trimmed by 3 bases and J by 7 bases, 15 bases remained unmatched. The CDR3 runs 18 residues. Germline-derived CDR1 and CDR2 are MDHEN and SYDVKM. The CDR3 DNA sequence: TGTGCCAGCAGTTTTAGGTATAGACAGGGGGCTCTTGGGCAGCCCCAGCATTTT. Encoded protein: CASSFRYRQGALGQPQHF. Variable domain in full (rest from reference TRBV28 and TRBJ1-5): DVKVTQSSRYLVKRTGEKVFLECVQDMDHENMFWYRQDPGLGLRLIYFSYDVKMKEKGDIPEGYSVSREKKERFSLILESASTNQTSMYLCASSFRYRQGALGQPQHFGDGTRLSIL.

In the case of this clone: The junction and the germline gene differ at one end; a read error may be behind it. This chain uses TRBV7-7 with TRBJ2-5; 9 nucleotides line up with TRBD2. This CDR3 spans 16 amino acids. CDR1 is SSHAT and CDR2 is FNYEAQ in the germline V gene (reference sequence). CDR3 amino acids: CASSPLGGGAVETQYF. CDR3 DNA sequence: TGTGCTAGCAGCCCTCTAGGCGGGGGGGCCGTGGAGACCCAGTACTTC.

The genes are TRBV27 and TRBJ2-1, with TRBD2 matching over 8 bases. V lost 5 bases and J lost 8; bases outside the gene matches: 17. Germline V gene sequence: CDR1 MNHEY, CDR2 SMNVEV (reference sequence). CDR3 length: 17 amino acids. The CDR3 region is CASSPRPAGVGSDEQFF. The CDR3 DNA reads as TGTGCCAGCAGTCCACGCCCAGCGGGAGTGGGGTCGGATGAGCAGTTCTTC.

The chain is built from TRBV11-3 and TRBJ2-1; D is unclear. CDR1 SGHNT and CDR2 YENEEA come from the germline V gene. Trimming took off 1 base at V and 3 bases at J, with 7 bases between the two ends. The CDR3 is 14 amino acids. In DNA form, the CDR3 reads TGTGCCAGCAGCTTAGGTCTCAGCTACAATGAGCAGTTCTTC. Its translation is CASSLGLSYNEQFF.

This clone was found once. The rearrangement links TRBV30 to TRBJ2-2; 12 bases line up with TRBD1. V was clipped by 5 bases and J by 7 bases; unmatched bases: 2. Germline V CDR1 and CDR2: GTSNPN, SVGIG (reference sequence). The CDR3 consists of 13 residues. This CDR3 is CAWGTGGNGELFF. The CDR3 DNA is TGTGCCTGGGGGACAGGGGGCAACGGGGAGCTGTTTTTT.

The V gene is TRBV6-5, the J gene TRBJ2-2, with D perhaps matching TRBD1 (6 bases). The CDR3 has 14 amino acids. In germline, CDR1 is MNHEY, CDR2 SVGAGI. Trimming stripped 4 bases from V and 5 bases from J, with 11 bases between. CDR3 region: CASSSGTPTGELFF. The CDR3 DNA follows: TGTGCCAGCAGTTCTGGGACACCGACCGGGGAGCTGTTTTTT.

The chain carries TRBV13 and TRBJ1-1; 7 bases are a match to TRBD1. CDR1 is PRHDT and CDR2 is FYEKMQ in the germline V gene (reference sequence). Trimming took 5 bases from V and 3 from J; bases not matched to a gene: 9. There are 15 residues in the CDR3. CDR3 nucleotides: TGTGCCAGCAGCGAGGGGGCGCGGTGGGACACTGAAGCTTTCTTT. The encoded protein is CASSEGARWDTEAFF.

This sequence joins TRBV29-1 and TRBJ2-7; possibly TRBD1 for D (6 bases). Germline V CDR1 and CDR2: SQVTM, ANQGSEA. This CDR3 region has 12 residues. V gave up 4 bases and J gave up 5 bases, with 12 bases separating them. The CDR3: CSVVRGTDEQYF. For the CDR3, the DNA is TGCAGCGTTGTGAGGGGGACGGACGAGCAGTACTTC.

The chain employs TRBV30 and TRBJ1-1, with no clear D. V gave up 3 bases and J gave up 5 bases, with 10 bases separating them. The CDR3 extends over 12 amino acids. Germline-derived CDR1 and CDR2 are GTSNPN and SVGIG (reference sequence). The CDR3 loop reads CAWRVGGTEAFF. In DNA form, the CDR3 reads TGTGCCTGGAGGGTTGGAGGGACTGAAGCTTTCTTT. Looking up the rest from reference TRBV30 and TRBJ1-1 gives the full variable domain: SQTIHQWPATLVQPVGSPLSLECTVEGTSNPNLYWYRQAAGRGLQLLFYSVGIGQISSEVPQNLSASRPQDRQFILSSKKLLLSDSGFYLCAWRVGGTEAFFGQGTRLTVV.

The chain links TRBV27 to TRBJ2-7; D remains unclear. Trimming left V 6 bases short and J 1 base short, with 7 bases between. Germline assignment: CDR1 MNHEY and CDR2 SMNVEV (reference sequence). CDR3 length: 12 residues. CDR3 DNA sequence: TGTGCCAGCAGCCCCCCATCCTACGAGCAGTACTTC. Protein sequence: CASSPPSYEQYF.

The chain couples TRBV11-1 to TRBJ2-7; the D is unclear. Trimming shortened V by 2 bases and J by 5 bases, and 13 bases separated the two germline ends. Looked up from germline, CDR1 is SGHAT and CDR2 is FQDESV (reference sequence). CDR3 length equals 14 residues. The CDR3 here is CASSLYWLGNEQYF. CDR3 nucleotides: TGTGCCAGCAGCTTATACTGGCTAGGCAACGAGCAGTACTTC.

V usage is TRBV7-9 and J usage is TRBJ1-3, with 8 positions matching TRBD1. CDR1 and CDR2 (germline): SEHNR, FQNEAQ (reference sequence). V shed 7 bases, J shed 1 base, and the junction held 6 bases outside the gene matches. This CDR3 spans 15 amino acids. CDR3 DNA: TGTGCCAGCACCCTGGGGACAGGATCTGGAAACACCATATATTTT. It translates to CASTLGTGSGNTIYF.

The chain joins TRBV27 to TRBJ2-5, with 7 bases lining up with TRBD2. The germline V gene has CDR1 MNHEY and CDR2 SMNVEV (reference sequence). This CDR3 contains 15 residues. V shed 5 bases, J shed 6 bases, and the junction held 12 bases outside the gene matches. CDR3 residues: CASSPAPGLQKTQYF. CDR3 in DNA: TGTGCCAGCAGTCCAGCCCCGGGACTACAAAAGACCCAGTACTTC.

The V call is TRBV5-1, the J call TRBJ2-3; TRBD1 is a possible D gene (6 bases). Germline V gives CDR1 SGHRS, CDR2 YFSETQ. There are 15 residues in the CDR3. V was cut by 0 bases and J by 0 bases, with 8 bases left in between. CDR3 nucleotide sequence: TGCGCCAGCAGCTTGGAAGGGGGAAGCACAGATACGCAGTATTTT. Protein: CASSLEGGSTDTQYF.

The chain employs TRBV21-1 and TRBJ1-1; whether TRBD1, the table's D call, matches the DNA was not checked. TRBV21-1 constitutes a pseudogene. The CDR3 contains 16 residues. The CDR3 region is CASSKESGQGIPEAFF. In DNA, the CDR3 is TGTGCCAGCAGCAAAGAGTCGGGACAGGGGATTCCTGAAGCTTTCTTT.

This chain joins TRBV29-1 and TRBJ2-3; no clear D. Trimming removed 6 bases at V and 0 bases at J, with 10 bases between. The CDR3 covers 13 residues. CDR1 and CDR2 (germline): SQVTM, ANQGSEA. CDR3 DNA sequence: TGCAGCGTGGCCGGGTTTAGCACAGATACGCAGTATTTT. Its protein product is CSVAGFSTDTQYF.

This rearrangement joins TRBV25-1 to TRBJ2-6; D is possibly TRBD2 (6 bases). The CDR3 sequence is 16 residues long. Trimming took 1 base from V and 0 from J, leaving 7 bases between them. Germline V CDR1 and CDR2: MGHDK, SYGVNS. In DNA form, the CDR3 reads TGTGCCAGCAGTGAATCCGGGAGCTCTGGGGCCAACGTCCTGACTTTC. Translating gives CASSESGSSGANVLTF. The whole variable domain, remainder taken from reference TRBV25-1 and TRBJ2-6, is EADIYQTPRYLVIGTGKKITLECSQTMGHDKMYWYQQDPGMELHLIHYSYGVNSTEKGDLSSESTVSRIRTEHFPLTLESARPSHTSQYLCASSESGSSGANVLTFGAGSRLTVL.

This sequence joins TRBV20-1 and TRBJ2-3, with a weak D call TRBD1 (6 bases). The CDR3 is 11 amino acids. The V end was cut by 8 bases, the J end by 5 bases, with 11 bases between. Germline CDR1 and CDR2: DFQATT and SNEGSKA (reference sequence). The CDR3 protein is CSYRVRDTQYF. The CDR3 coding sequence is TGCAGTTACAGGGTCAGAGATACGCAGTATTTT.

The chain carries TRBV7-8 and TRBJ1-2, with 7 bases aligning to TRBD1. The length of the CDR3 is 16 residues. Germline V gene lookup returns CDR1 SGHVS and CDR2 FQNEAQ. The junction had 14 bases not matched to a gene; V was cut back by 4 bases and J by 6 bases. The CDR3 spells CASSSLTGWGYDGYTF. CDR3 nucleotide sequence: TGTGCCAGCAGCTCCTTGACAGGGTGGGGTTACGATGGCTACACCTTC.

The V and J genes are TRBV29-1 and TRBJ2-1, with 9 bases that match TRBD1. The germline gives CDR1 SQVTM, CDR2 ANQGSEA. CDR3 length: 12 amino acids. The CDR3 loop is CRGTGPYNEQFF. CDR3 in DNA: TGCAGAGGGACAGGGCCCTACAATGAGCAGTTCTTC.

This chain links TRBV5-4 with TRBJ1-2; weak D call: TRBD1 (5 bases). V dropped 0 bases and J dropped 4 bases, with 10 bases sitting between them. Germline V CDR1 and CDR2: SGHNT, YYREEE (reference sequence). There are 14 residues in the CDR3. In DNA, the CDR3 is TGTGCCAGCAGCTTGGCCGGGGGTAGCTATGGCTACACCTTC. It specifies CASSLAGGSYGYTF.

The sample holds one count of this clone. V usage is TRBV7-9 and J usage is TRBJ2-7; D is unresolved. Germline V gene lookup returns CDR1 SEHNR and CDR2 FQNEAQ (reference sequence). The CDR3 length is 15 residues. V lost 0 bases and J lost 6, with 15 bases in between. This CDR3 is CASSLAGGLIFEQYF. CDR3 nucleotide sequence: TGTGCCAGCAGCTTAGCCGGCGGTTTAATCTTCGAGCAGTACTTC.

This chain joins TRBV6-5 and TRBJ1-4; D is unclear. CDR3 length: 16 amino acids. V was shortened by 4 bases and J by 5 bases, with 17 bases between the two germline ends. Germline lookup yields CDR1 MNHEY and CDR2 SVGAGI. CDR3 protein: CASSLRGRIKNEKLFF. CDR3 coding DNA: TGTGCCAGCAGTTTGAGAGGGCGGATCAAAAATGAAAAACTGTTTTTT.

V is TRBV13 and J is TRBJ2-3, with 7 nucleotides matching TRBD2. This CDR3 is built from 14 residues. Germline assignment: CDR1 PRHDT and CDR2 FYEKMQ (reference sequence). The J segment lost 6 bases and the V segment lost 2 bases, leaving 5 bases of the junction unmatched. The CDR3 loop is CASSLRTSSDTQYF. DNA for the CDR3: TGTGCCAGCAGCTTAAGGACTAGTAGTGATACGCAGTATTTT. The whole variable domain, filled in from reference TRBV13 and TRBJ2-3, reads AAGVIQSPRHLIKEKRETATLKCYPIPRHDTVYWYQQGPGQDPQFLISFYEKMQSDKGSIPDRFSAQQFSDYHSELNMSSLELGDSALYFCASSLRTSSDTQYFGPGTRLTVL.

The V call is TRBV11-2, the J call TRBJ2-1; TRBD1 matches at 9 bases. Germline CDR1 is SGHAT and CDR2 is FQNNGV. The V and J ends lost 5 bases and 1 base, in that order; junction bases with no gene match: 6. There are 16 residues in the CDR3. CDR3: CASSAYRGQSYNEQFF. The CDR3 coding sequence is TGTGCCAGCAGCGCCTACAGGGGGCAGTCCTACAATGAGCAGTTCTTC.

The rearrangement uses TRBV10-2 and TRBJ1-2; TRBD1 aligns across 11 bases. CDR3 length: 15 residues. V gave up 3 bases and J gave up 6 bases; unmatched junction bases: 6. Per the germline V gene, CDR1 is WSHSY and CDR2 is SAAADI. CDR3 sequence: CASSDRDRGENGYTF. CDR3 DNA sequence: TGCGCCAGCAGTGACCGGGACAGGGGGGAAAATGGCTACACCTTC.

The chain couples TRBV6-5 to TRBJ1-1; D ambiguous. V shed 5 bases and J shed 1 base, with 8 bases lying between them. CDR3 length: 13 amino acids. Germline CDR1 MNHEY, CDR2 SVGAGI. The CDR3 bases are TGTGCCAGCAGTAGTTGGCCGAACACTGAAGCTTTCTTT. Translating it yields CASSSWPNTEAFF.

The chain couples TRBV7-8 to TRBJ2-7; D is perhaps TRBD1 (5 bases). This CDR3 is 15 amino acids long. Germline V gives CDR1 SGHVS, CDR2 FQNEAQ. V was clipped by 5 bases and J by 3 bases, with 17 bases between them. CDR3 DNA: TGTGCCAGCAGCCCCAGTAACAGGCCGTACTACGAGCAGTACTTC. Translating it yields CASSPSNRPYYEQYF.

CDR3 nucleotides: TGTGCCAGCAGTGGATTGGGCGGGAGTTCCGTAAGCTACAATGAGCAGTTCTTC. Protein product: CASSGLGGSSVSYNEQFF. The genes are TRBV28 and TRBJ2-1; 7 bases align to TRBD2. Losses at the gene ends were 5 bases for V and 3 bases for J; bases not matched to a gene: 16. Germline assignment: CDR1 MDHEN and CDR2 SYDVKM. This CDR3 comprises 18 residues. The full variable domain, completed using reference TRBV28 and TRBJ2-1, is DVKVTQSSRYLVKRTGEKVFLECVQDMDHENMFWYRQDPGLGLRLIYFSYDVKMKEKGDIPEGYSVSREKKERFSLILESASTNQTSMYLCASSGLGGSSVSYNEQFFGPGTRLTVL.